A selection of T cell receptor beta chains follows, all from one sample in a study of blood T cell repertoires in COVID-19. Assay used: immunoSEQ multiplex PCR; TCRdb lists only in-frame clones, some missing. This sample carries 150,000 to 200,000 clones, over 70% of them seen once, and the ten largest clones take roughly 11%. The sample was PBMCs or T cells enriched from blood (not recorded which). These TCRs come from a man aged 50 or older who had recovered from COVID-19. The CDR3 runs from the conserved cysteine through the conserved F or W. A D gene is named only where the DNA matches it firmly. Clone size is not always given. Where it is, it says once, few, many or a class for expanded clones.

d_gene	v_gene	abundance	j_gene	CDR3aa	CDR3nt
-	TRBV7-9	once	TRBJ1-1	CASSTQGREAFF	TGTGCCAGCAGCACTCAGGGCAGAGAAGCTTTCTTT
-	TRBV7-6	-	TRBJ2-2	CASSLRMANTGELFF	TGTGCCAGCAGCTTACGAATGGCTAACACCGGGGAGCTGTTTTTT
-	TRBV10-3	-	TRBJ2-5	CAIADRLQETQYF	TGTGCCATCGCCGACAGGCTCCAAGAGACCCAGTACTTC
-	TRBV19	-	TRBJ1-3	CATTQSRGNTIYF	TGTGCCACCACTCAGTCGAGGGGAAACACCATATATTTT
TRBD1	TRBV27	-	TRBJ2-1	CASRTGGGYNEQFF	TGTGCCAGCAGAACAGGGGGCGGGTACAATGAGCAGTTCTTC
TRBD2	TRBV3-1/TRBV3-2	-	TRBJ2-3	CASRRAGSTDTQYF	TGTGCCAGCAGGAGAGCGGGAAGCACAGATACGCAGTATTTT
-	TRBV5-4	-	TRBJ1-2	CASSQGSGGGDYGYTF	TGTGCCAGCAGCCAGGGGTCGGGGGGTGGCGACTATGGCTACACCTTC
-	TRBV2	-	TRBJ1-2	CASSARQYGYTF	TGTGCCAGCAGCGCCAGACAGTATGGCTACACCTTC
-	TRBV9	-	TRBJ1-5	CASSSTVDQPQHF	TGTGCCAGCAGCTCGACAGTTGATCAGCCCCAGCATTTT
TRBD2	TRBV10-1	-	TRBJ2-1	CASSDGLREGPRNEQFF	TGCGCCAGCAGTGATGGGTTGCGGGAGGGCCCCAGGAATGAGCAGTTCTTC
TRBD1	TRBV5-6	-	TRBJ1-2	CASSAQGKSLSGYTF	TGTGCCAGCAGCGCACAGGGGAAGAGCCTGTCAGGCTACACCTTC
TRBD1	TRBV15	-	TRBJ2-1	CATSGTVFRANRGRGNEQFF	TGTGCCACCAGCGGAACTGTGTTCAGGGCCAACAGGGGTCGAGGCAATGAGCAGTTCTTC
TRBD1	TRBV2	-	TRBJ2-3	CASSGPGQGRPDTQYF	TGTGCCAGCAGTGGTCCGGGACAGGGGCGGCCGGATACGCAGTATTTT
-	TRBV5-8	-	TRBJ1-4	CASTLGGVGEKLFF	TGTGCCAGCACCTTGGGGGGCGTCGGTGAAAAACTGTTTTTT
TRBD1	TRBV3-1/TRBV3-2	-	TRBJ2-2	CASLAQGAAGELFF	TGTGCCAGCTTAGCACAGGGGGCAGCCGGGGAGCTGTTTTTT
-	TRBV7-2	-	TRBJ1-3	CASTPGGSGNTIYF	TGTGCCAGCACTCCGGGGGGATCTGGAAACACCATATATTTT
TRBD1	TRBV9	-	TRBJ2-1	CASSATDRVSSYNEQFF	TGTGCCAGCAGCGCCACCGACAGGGTGAGCTCCTACAATGAGCAGTTCTTC
TRBD1	TRBV7-9	-	TRBJ1-5	CASSLGQGLHF	TGTGCCAGCAGCCTAGGACAGGGATTACATTTT
-	TRBV11-3	few	TRBJ2-1	CASSLGGSSYNEQFF	TGTGCCAGCAGCTTAGGTGGGAGCTCCTACAATGAGCAGTTCTTC
TRBD1	TRBV19	-	TRBJ1-2	CASSTRRDRVYGYTF	TGTGCCAGTAGTACCCGCCGGGACAGGGTCTATGGCTACACCTTC
-	TRBV18	-	TRBJ1-2	CASSPGGNYGYTF	TGTGCCAGCTCACCTGGGGGGAACTATGGCTACACCTTC
-	TRBV10-1	-	TRBJ2-7	CASSERPWTVLEQYF	TGCGCCAGCAGTGAGAGGCCTTGGACAGTACTCGAGCAGTACTTC
TRBD2	TRBV19	-	TRBJ2-4	CASSTGGGRSKNIQYF	TGTGCCAGTAGTACTGGGGGGGGGAGATCCAAAAACATTCAGTACTTC
-	TRBV24-1	-	TRBJ2-7	CATSETGPGYEQYF	TGTGCCACCAGTGAGACAGGTCCGGGCTACGAGCAGTACTTC
-	TRBV27	-	TRBJ2-5	CASSSDWGQETQYF	TGTGCCAGCAGTTCGGACTGGGGCCAAGAGACCCAGTACTTC
TRBD2	TRBV7-3	-	TRBJ2-1	CASRRTSPTNEQFF	TGTGCCAGCAGGAGGACTAGCCCTACCAATGAGCAGTTCTTC
-	TRBV29-1	-	TRBJ1-4	CSVYATNEKLFF	TGCAGCGTTTATGCGACTAATGAAAAACTGTTTTTT
TRBD1	TRBV11-3	-	TRBJ2-7	CASSPGQGATDEQYF	TGTGCCAGCAGCCCGGGACAGGGGGCGACGGACGAGCAGTACTTC
TRBD2	TRBV2	-	TRBJ2-3	CATTLAGVLFPTDTQYF	TGTGCCACCACCCTAGCGGGGGTCCTTTTCCCCACAGATACGCAGTATTTT
TRBD1	TRBV25-1	-	TRBJ1-2	CASRADRGQGGYTF	TGTGCCAGCAGGGCTGACAGGGGGCAAGGTGGCTACACCTTC
TRBD2	TRBV2	once	TRBJ2-5	CASSDSSGGSETQYF	TGTGCCAGCAGTGATTCTAGCGGGGGGTCAGAGACCCAGTACTTC
TRBD2	TRBV27	-	TRBJ2-4	CASSRLGGKNIQYF	TGTGCCAGCAGTAGGTTGGGGGGGAAAAACATTCAGTACTTC
-	TRBV28	-	TRBJ2-1	CASSFKTGVLRDEQFF	TGTGCCAGCAGTTTCAAAACGGGAGTCCTTCGCGATGAGCAGTTCTTC
TRBD2	TRBV9	-	TRBJ2-3	CASSVDPGGALTDTQYF	TGTGCCAGCAGCGTAGACCCGGGAGGGGCGCTCACAGATACGCAGTATTTT
-	TRBV2	-	TRBJ1-2	CASGTGDGYTF	TGTGCCAGCGGCACGGGGGATGGCTACACCTTC
-	TRBV6-5	-	TRBJ2-5	CASSSPGGVETQYF	TGTGCCAGCAGTTCGCCGGGCGGGGTAGAGACCCAGTACTTC
-	TRBV19	-	TRBJ1-4	CASSTLAANEKLFF	TGTGCCAGTAGTACGTTGGCAGCTAATGAAAAACTGTTTTTT
TRBD2	TRBV7-8	-	TRBJ2-3	CASSRGGAGGITDTQYF	TGTGCCAGCAGTCGCGGGGGTGCGGGGGGCATAACAGATACGCAGTATTTT
-	TRBV6-5	-	TRBJ1-5	CASHYGSESNQPQHF	TGTGCCAGCCACTACGGGTCAGAGAGCAATCAGCCCCAGCATTTT
TRBD1	TRBV11-3	-	TRBJ2-1	CASSFTGADINNEQFF	TGTGCCAGCAGCTTCACAGGGGCGGATATAAACAATGAGCAGTTCTTC
-	TRBV27	-	TRBJ2-3	CASIAGQGDTQYF	TGTGCCAGCATCGCAGGGCAAGGAGATACGCAGTATTTT
TRBD2	TRBV28	-	TRBJ2-1	CASSLGASGRRDEQFF	TGTGCCAGCAGTTTAGGGGCTAGCGGGAGGAGAGATGAGCAGTTCTTC
-	TRBV28	-	TRBJ2-7	CASSASDSEQYF	TGTGCCAGCAGTGCGTCGGACTCCGAGCAGTACTTC
-	TRBV3-1/TRBV3-2	-	TRBJ1-1	CASSQDTGHTEAFF	TGTGCCAGCAGCCAAGATACAGGTCACACTGAAGCTTTCTTT
-	TRBV3-1/TRBV3-2	-	TRBJ1-5	CASSRPGQPQHF	TGTGCCAGCAGCCGTCCCGGGCAGCCCCAGCATTTT
TRBD1	TRBV28	-	TRBJ2-7	CASSGNRGRVNEQYF	TGTGCCAGCAGTGGTAACAGGGGCCGGGTAAACGAGCAGTACTTC
-	TRBV6-5	-	TRBJ1-5	CASSADSTGNQPQHF	TGTGCCAGCAGCGCGGACTCAACGGGCAATCAGCCCCAGCATTTT
-	TRBV10-3	-	TRBJ2-3	CAISEYSVTGRADTQYF	TGTGCCATCAGTGAGTACTCGGTCACAGGGAGGGCAGATACGCAGTATTTT
-	TRBV29-1	-	TRBJ1-3	CSVDSGVLSGNTIYF	TGCAGCGTTGACTCGGGGGTGCTCTCTGGAAACACCATATATTTT
-	TRBV20-1	-	TRBJ1-2	CSAAGPYGYTF	TGCAGTGCTGCAGGGCCCTATGGCTACACCTTC
TRBD2	TRBV7-3	-	TRBJ2-2	CASSPTLAGTGELFF	TGTGCCAGCAGCCCGACTCTAGCGGGCACCGGGGAGCTGTTTTTT
-	TRBV2	few	TRBJ1-5	CASRDGGPQPQHF	TGTGCCAGCAGGGATGGGGGCCCTCAGCCCCAGCATTTT
-	TRBV7-3	few	TRBJ2-5	CASSKGGETQYF	TGTGCCAGCAGCAAAGGAGGGGAGACCCAGTACTTC
TRBD1	TRBV5-1	-	TRBJ1-3	CASSLVTPGQGGSGNTIYF	TGCGCCAGCAGCTTGGTAACACCGGGACAGGGGGGCTCTGGAAACACCATATATTTT
TRBD1	TRBV5-1	-	TRBJ2-1	CASSLVGQGAYNEQFF	TGCGCCAGCAGCTTAGTGGGACAGGGGGCCTACAATGAGCAGTTCTTC
-	TRBV5-4	-	TRBJ2-1	CASRFDLAPGDEQFF	TGTGCCAGCAGATTCGATCTAGCCCCCGGGGATGAGCAGTTCTTC
-	TRBV9	-	TRBJ2-5	CASSVVELLQETQYF	TGTGCCAGCAGCGTAGTCGAGCTTCTCCAAGAGACCCAGTACTTC
TRBD2	TRBV11-1	once	TRBJ2-7	CASSLTSGTNYEQYF	TGTGCCAGCAGCTTGACTAGCGGTACTAACTACGAGCAGTACTTC
TRBD2	TRBV27	-	TRBJ2-3	CASSLYSGSTDTQYF	TGTGCCAGCAGTTTATATAGCGGGAGTACAGATACGCAGTATTTT